What follows are 21 T cell receptor beta chains derived from one specimen sequenced in a study of T cell repertoires in cytomegalovirus infection. Via MiXCR, TCRdb re-called the reads, giving one row per CDR3 protein. The sample has about 700,000 distinct CDR3 sequences; around 31% are singletons. Antigen specificity for these receptors is unknown. The specimen was cultured PBMCs, collected from culture after CMV antigen stimulation. The receptor source for this set is a human donor in good health (CMV status not recorded). Some clones in this sample may be carry-over from other donors' samples.

A few counts support this clonotype. The chain uses TRBV6-2 or TRBV6-3 and TRBJ2-6; 7 bases align to TRBD2. With 6 bases clipped from V and 0 bases from J, the junction kept 5 bases outside the gene matches. This CDR3 has 16 amino acids. Germline CDR1 reads MNHEY; CDR2 reads SVGEGT. The DNA of the CDR3 is TGTGCCAGCAGGTGGGGGGGAAGCTCTGGGGCCAACGTCCTGACTTTC. Its protein is CASRWGGSSGANVLTF.

This rearrangement joins TRBV20-1 to TRBJ2-1, with TRBD2 identical over 10 bases. This CDR3 has 14 amino acids. V was clipped by 6 bases and J by 7 bases; unmatched bases: 9. Germline CDR1 and CDR2: DFQATT and SNEGSKA (reference sequence). The CDR3 DNA sequence: TGCAGTGCAAAAGCGGGAGGGCCCGATAATGAGCAGTTCTTC. The encoded protein is CSAKAGGPDNEQFF.

This clonotype was found a few times. Here the CDR3 reads CASMRGGSYEQYF. CDR3 DNA: TGTGCCAGCATGAGGGGTGGCTCCTACGAGCAGTACTTC. The chain carries TRBV6-1 and TRBJ2-7; D assignment may be TRBD1 or TRBD2 (5 bases each). Germline assignment: CDR1 MNHNS and CDR2 SASEGT. V was shortened by 7 bases and J by 0 bases, with 10 bases between the two germline ends. This CDR3 contains 13 residues.

This clonotype was counted between two and nine times. The genes are TRBV29-1 and TRBJ1-4; D remains unclear. The V end lost 0 bases, the J end lost 3 bases, and 8 bases lay between the germline ends. Germline loops: CDR1 SQVTM, CDR2 ANQGSEA. The CDR3 extends over 14 amino acids. CDR3 region: CSVEDPRPNEKLFF. As DNA, the CDR3 is TGCAGCGTTGAAGATCCGCGGCCTAATGAAAAACTGTTTTTT.

The CDR3 DNA sequence: TGTGCCAGCAGTTCTGGACAAGAACAGTACTTC. Amino acids: CASSSGQEQYF. This sequence joins TRBV27 and TRBJ2-7, with D perhaps TRBD1 (5 bases). The germline V gene encodes CDR1 MNHEY and CDR2 SMNVEV (reference sequence). The CDR3 totals 11 residues. Trimming shortened V by 4 bases and J by 10 bases, and 11 bases separated the two germline ends.

The chain carries TRBV2 and TRBJ1-3; D not resolved. Trimming took 7 bases from V and 5 from J, leaving 9 bases between them. This CDR3 region has 12 residues. From germline, CDR1 is SNHLY and CDR2 FYNNEI. This chain's CDR3 is CASMETRNTIYF. CDR3 nucleotides: TGTGCCAGCATGGAGACGAGAAACACCATATATTTT.

The chain carries TRBV6-1 and TRBJ2-1; 8 bases are shared with TRBD2. The CDR3 totals 16 residues. The V gene's germline CDR1 is MNHNS and CDR2 SASEGT. V shed 6 bases, J shed 10 bases, and the junction held 17 bases outside the gene matches. CDR3 loop: CASSPRPGGRSAEQFF. The DNA of the CDR3 is TGTGCCAGCAGCCCCCGGCCGGGCGGGAGGTCTGCAGAGCAGTTCTTC.

This chain joins TRBV2 and TRBJ2-3; D might be TRBD2 (5 bases). Between the trimmed V and J ends, which lost 5 bases and 4 bases, there was a span of 13 bases. The CDR3 sequence is 14 residues long. Germline lookup yields CDR1 SNHLY and CDR2 FYNNEI. The CDR3, as DNA: TGTGCCAGCAGTATTGGGTTAGCGCCAGATACGCAGTATTTT. Protein sequence: CASSIGLAPDTQYF.

The J gene is TRBJ2-3, the V gene TRBV6-2 or TRBV6-3, with D tentatively TRBD1 (6 bases). The CDR3 runs 18 residues. Germline V gene sequence: CDR1 MNHEY, CDR2 SVGEGT. The germline V and J ends were trimmed by 11 bases and 0 bases, with 27 bases remaining between them. The CDR3 spells CAAANRRGTFWSTDTQYF. DNA for the CDR3: TGTGCCGCAGCGAACCGCAGGGGCACCTTTTGGAGCACAGATACGCAGTATTTT.

In its sample, this clonotype was seen a few times. The J gene is TRBJ1-1, the V gene TRBV19; D is possibly TRBD1 (6 bases). This CDR3 contains 16 residues. Germline CDR1 is LNHDA and CDR2 is SQIVND (reference sequence). Trimming removed 5 bases from V and 0 bases from J, with 16 bases in between. CDR3 residues: CASSPGQREMNTEAFF. The CDR3 DNA is TGTGCCAGTAGTCCCGGACAGAGGGAAATGAACACTGAAGCTTTCTTT. The entire variable domain, with the rest obtained from reference TRBV19 and TRBJ1-1, is as follows: DGGITQSPKYLFRKEGQNVTLSCEQNLNHDAMYWYRQDPGQGLRLIYYSQIVNDFQKGDIAEGYSVSREKKESFPLTVTSAQKNPTAFYLCASSPGQREMNTEAFFGQGTRLTVV.

The V call is TRBV18, the J call TRBJ2-7, with 10 bases fitting TRBD2. V gave up 6 bases and J gave up 2 bases; unmatched junction bases: 10. Germline V lookup: CDR1 KGHSH, CDR2 LQKENI. The CDR3 is 16 residues long. The CDR3 nucleotides are TGTGCCAGCTCGAAAGGACTAGCGGCTATCACCTACGAGCAGTACTTC. Translating it yields CASSKGLAAITYEQYF.

The chain joins TRBV19 to TRBJ1-5; possible D gene TRBD1, 5 bases. V was pared by 9 bases and J by 7 bases, with 10 bases between. CDR3 length: 11 residues. Germline CDR1 is LNHDA and CDR2 is SQIVND (reference sequence). The CDR3 coding sequence is TGTGCCAGCGGACAAAAGCAGCCCCAGCATTTT. It yields the protein CASGQKQPQHF.

This clonotype was seen a handful of times. CDR3 in DNA: TGTGCCAGCAGTCCGGGCCCGGATAGACTAGCCAAAAACATTCAGTACTTC. Amino acid sequence: CASSPGPDRLAKNIQYF. This sequence joins TRBV6-5 and TRBJ2-4; D remains unclear. In germline, CDR1 is MNHEY, CDR2 SVGAGI. Trimming stripped 5 bases from V and 0 bases from J, with 17 bases between. The CDR3 covers 17 residues.

Turning to this clonotype: At one boundary the junction diverges from the germline segment, which might be a read error. This chain joins TRBV12-3 or TRBV12-4 and TRBJ2-5; D ambiguous. The CDR3 is 11 residues long. The CDR3 region is CASSLLGQFTF. The CDR3 DNA sequence: TGTGCCAGCAGTTTGCTCGGGCAGTTTACGTTC.

The chain is built from TRBV11-2 and TRBJ1-2; 7 nucleotides align to TRBD1. Per germline, CDR1 SGHAT and CDR2 FQNNGV. The CDR3 extends over 14 amino acids. J was trimmed by 8 bases and V by 5 bases; bases with no gene match: 11. DNA for the CDR3: TGTGCCAGCAGCCCTACAGGGGCCCTACAGGGCTACACCTTC. This sequence encodes CASSPTGALQGYTF.

Only a few counts were recorded for this clonotype. The rearrangement uses TRBV24-1 and TRBJ2-3; 7 bases map to TRBD2. Germline-derived CDR1 and CDR2 are KGHDR and SFDVKD. This CDR3 region has 15 residues. Germline trimming cut 4 bases from V and 2 bases from J; bases unmatched to any gene: 5. CDR3 loop: CATSDPSGNTDTQYF. The CDR3 DNA is TGTGCCACCAGTGACCCTAGCGGAAACACAGATACGCAGTATTTT.

CDR3 protein: CASSYNRVVETQYF. The CDR3 bases are TGTGCCAGCAGTTATAATAGGGTGGTGGAGACCCAGTACTTC. The chain carries TRBV6-6 and TRBJ2-5; D remains unclear. V was pared by 3 bases and J by 5 bases, with 13 bases between. The CDR3 spans 14 residues. Germline V gives CDR1 MNHNY, CDR2 SVGAGI (reference sequence).

This chain connects TRBV20-1 to TRBJ2-3, with 7 bases that match TRBD2. CDR1 is DFQATT, CDR2 SNEGSKA, per germline (reference sequence). The CDR3 loop spans 14 amino acids. J gave up 2 bases and V 6 bases, and 8 bases lay outside the gene matches. For the CDR3, the DNA is TGCAGTGCGCACGGACTAGAAATCACAGATACGCAGTATTTT. The encoded protein is CSAHGLEITDTQYF.

This clonotype was counted at least ten times. The V and J genes are TRBV7-2 and TRBJ2-3; 12 bases match TRBD2. CDR3 length equals 18 residues. The germline CDR1 and CDR2 sequences are SGHTA and FQGNSA. V was clipped by 2 bases and J by 2 bases; unmatched bases: 8. The DNA for the CDR3 is TGTGCCAGCAGCTTAATGGCTAGCGGGGGGGCAATCACAGATACGCAGTATTTT. Encoded protein: CASSLMASGGAITDTQYF. The complete variable domain, with remaining parts taken from reference TRBV7-2 and TRBJ2-3, reads GAGVSQSPSNKVTEKGKDVELRCDPISGHTALYWYRQSLGQGLEFLIYFQGNSAPDKSGLPSDRFSAERTGGSVSTLTIQRTQQEDSAVYLCASSLMASGGAITDTQYFGPGTRLTVL.

A single count supports this clonotype. The V call is TRBV7-6, the J call TRBJ2-5; TRBD1 matches at 9 bases. Trimming removed 5 bases from V and 5 bases from J; junction bases left unmatched: 6. This CDR3 has 14 residues. Per the germline V gene, CDR1 is SGHVS and CDR2 is FNYEAQ. This CDR3 reads CASSRTTGGETQYF. The CDR3 coding sequence is TGTGCCAGCAGCCGCACCACAGGGGGCGAGACCCAGTACTTC.

The V and J genes are TRBV12-3 or TRBV12-4 and TRBJ2-7; 8 nucleotides line up with TRBD1. V was clipped by 5 bases and J by 0 bases; unmatched bases: 3. CDR3 length: 14 amino acids. The CDR3 here is CASSTGGPSYEQYF. The DNA for the CDR3 is TGTGCCAGCAGTACAGGGGGACCCTCCTACGAGCAGTACTTC.